These 23 T cell receptor beta chains originate from one sample sequenced in a study of T cells in localized non-small cell lung cancer. Assay: immunoSEQ multiplex PCR; the TCRdb copy retains only in-frame clones and omits some. The table includes about 36,000 clones, about 92% detected once. The specimen comprised peripheral blood, sampled before any cancer treatment. These receptors were obtained from a female donor over 55 with stage I lung adenocarcinoma.

This clone occurred once. The CDR3 DNA sequence: TGTGCCAGCAGTCAGACAGGTTTTCAAGCTTTCTTT. Translation gives CASSQTGFQAFF. This chain uses TRBV28 with TRBJ1-1; D is possibly TRBD1 (6 bases). Germline V gene sequence: CDR1 MDHEN, CDR2 SYDVKM. CDR3 size: 12 residues. V gave up 5 bases and J gave up 9 bases, with 13 bases separating them. Full variable domain (outside the CDR3, taken from reference TRBV28 and TRBJ1-1): DVKVTQSSRYLVKRTGEKVFLECVQDMDHENMFWYRQDPGLGLRLIYFSYDVKMKEKGDIPEGYSVSREKKERFSLILESASTNQTSMYLCASSQTGFQAFFGQGTRLTVV.

The rearrangement joins TRBV5-1 to TRBJ2-1, with 8 nucleotides matching TRBD2. CDR3 length: 18 residues. V lost 0 bases and J lost 0; bases outside the gene matches: 8. Germline values: CDR1 SGHRS, CDR2 YFSETQ. The chain's CDR3 is CASSLGPLADYSYNEQFF. CDR3 in DNA: TGCGCCAGCAGCTTGGGCCCACTAGCGGACTACTCCTACAATGAGCAGTTCTTC.

The chain uses TRBV5-1 and TRBJ2-3; TRBD2 matches 12 bases. Germline lookup yields CDR1 SGHRS and CDR2 YFSETQ. The CDR3 extends over 16 amino acids. J lost 3 bases, V lost 4 bases, and 6 bases had no gene match. The CDR3 DNA reads as TGCGCCAGCAGCGTGACTAGCGGGGGTGGTACAGATACGCAGTATTTT. Its protein product is CASSVTSGGGTDTQYF.

The CDR3 nucleotides read TGTGCCAGCAGCCCGGCGAACGGAAACACCATATATTTT. Translating it yields CASSPANGNTIYF. The V call is TRBV11-2, the J call TRBJ1-3; no firm D call. V lost 5 bases and J 4 bases, leaving 9 bases between the germline ends. The CDR3 spans 13 residues. Germline V gives CDR1 SGHAT, CDR2 FQNNGV.

The chain has TRBV28 and TRBJ1-2, with D tentatively TRBD1 (5 bases). The CDR3 runs 12 residues. Germline V gene lookup returns CDR1 MDHEN and CDR2 SYDVKM. V lost 6 bases and J 4 bases, leaving 9 bases between the germline ends. CDR3 coding DNA: TGTGCCAGCAGCCGCAGGGTCTATGGCTACACCTTC. This translates into CASSRRVYGYTF.

This chain uses TRBV2 with TRBJ2-5, with 7 positions matching TRBD1. V shed 10 bases, J shed 1 base, and the junction held 6 bases outside the gene matches. Germline CDR1 is SNHLY and CDR2 is FYNNEI. This CDR3 spans 13 amino acids. CDR3 protein: CATLRDSQETQYF. The CDR3 nucleotides are TGTGCCACCCTACGGGACAGCCAAGAGACCCAGTACTTC.

The chain couples TRBV2 to TRBJ1-2; perhaps TRBD1 as D (6 bases). The CDR3 is made up of 13 amino acids. The V gene lost 7 bases and the J gene lost 5 bases, with 14 bases spanning the gap. The germline V gene has CDR1 SNHLY and CDR2 FYNNEI. CDR3 protein: CASIRQATYGYTF. The CDR3 bases are TGTGCCAGCATTCGACAGGCCACGTATGGCTACACCTTC.

The genes are TRBV5-1 and TRBJ2-1; 9 positions agree with TRBD2. This CDR3 has 14 amino acids. V lost 2 bases and J lost 7; bases outside the gene matches: 4. Germline assignment: CDR1 SGHRS and CDR2 YFSETQ. The CDR3 loop reads CASSLSGGRNEQFF. CDR3 DNA sequence: TGCGCCAGCAGCTTAAGCGGGGGGAGGAATGAGCAGTTCTTC.

V is TRBV6-1 and J is TRBJ1-1, with D possibly being TRBD1 (5 bases). In germline, CDR1 is MNHNS, CDR2 SASEGT. Trimming shortened V by 1 base and J by 5 bases, and 14 bases separated the two germline ends. This CDR3 has 15 residues. The CDR3 protein is CASSEVPGEWTEAFF. In DNA form, the CDR3 reads TGTGCCAGCAGTGAAGTACCGGGGGAATGGACTGAAGCTTTCTTT.

The chain couples TRBV5-1 to TRBJ1-4; 7 nucleotides match TRBD1. The CDR3 is made up of 15 amino acids. Germline V gives CDR1 SGHRS, CDR2 YFSETQ. The J segment lost 3 bases and the V segment lost 4 bases, leaving 6 bases of the junction unmatched. CDR3 coding DNA: TGCGCCAGCAGCCTACGACAGGGATCTAATGAAAAACTGTTTTTT. Translated, it gives CASSLRQGSNEKLFF.

This chain joins TRBV7-3 and TRBJ2-1; 7 nucleotides match TRBD2. The CDR3 runs 14 residues. V was clipped by 4 bases and J by 5 bases; unmatched bases: 5. The germline V gene encodes CDR1 SGHTA and CDR2 FQGTGA. The CDR3 protein is CASSSPGLNNEQFF. The CDR3 nucleotides read TGTGCCAGCAGCTCTCCGGGACTAAACAATGAGCAGTTCTTC.

This clone ranks as medium-sized. The rearrangement uses TRBV5-4 and TRBJ2-5; 10 bases match TRBD1. V was pared by 3 bases and J by 3 bases, with 8 bases of the junction left unmatched. The CDR3 spans 16 residues. Germline V gene data show CDR1 as SGHNT and CDR2 as YYREEE (reference sequence). The CDR3 reads CASSSEGDRGKETQYF. The DNA of the CDR3 is TGTGCCAGCAGCTCCGAAGGGGACAGGGGCAAAGAGACCCAGTACTTC. Full variable domain (outside the CDR3, taken from reference TRBV5-4 and TRBJ2-5): ETGVTQSPTHLIKTRGQQVTLRCSSQSGHNTVSWYQQALGQGPQFIFQYYREEENGRGNFPPRFSGLQFPNYSSELNVNALELDDSALYLCASSSEGDRGKETQYFGPGTRLLVL.

The chain combines TRBV9 with TRBJ1-2; weak D call: TRBD1 (5 bases). Germline loops: CDR1 SGDLS, CDR2 YYNGEE. The CDR3 spans 13 residues. V lost 8 bases, J lost 0 bases, and 11 bases lay in between. DNA of the CDR3: TGTGCCAGTTCCCAGGGTACTAACTATGGCTACACCTTC. Translating gives CASSQGTNYGYTF.

The rearrangement uses TRBV19 and TRBJ2-2; 8 bases line up with TRBD1. Germline CDR1 LNHDA, CDR2 SQIVND (reference sequence). V gave up 9 bases and J gave up 4 bases; unmatched junction bases: 13. The length of the CDR3 is 16 residues. In DNA, the CDR3 is TGTGCCAGCACGTCGCGGACAGGGATACTCACCGGGGAGCTGTTTTTT. It yields the protein CASTSRTGILTGELFF.

The chain joins TRBV5-4 to TRBJ2-7, with 8 bases that match TRBD1. J gave up 0 bases and V 6 bases, and 5 bases lay outside the gene matches. CDR3 size: 14 residues. The germline V gene has CDR1 SGHNT and CDR2 YYREEE (reference sequence). CDR3 amino acids: CASTTTGGSYEQYF. The CDR3 nucleotides are TGTGCCAGCACCACCACAGGGGGCTCCTACGAGCAGTACTTC.

The rearrangement joins TRBV7-2 to TRBJ1-1; TRBD1 matches at 7 bases. J was trimmed by 9 bases and V by 5 bases; bases with no gene match: 12. This CDR3 is 14 amino acids long. Germline V gene sequence: CDR1 SGHTA, CDR2 FQGNSA. CDR3 region: CASSPQGGEGKAFF. CDR3 bases: TGTGCCAGCAGCCCTCAGGGGGGGGAGGGGAAAGCTTTCTTT.

The CDR3 DNA sequence: TGTGCCAGCAGTGCCACGGGACAGAACACCGGGGAGCTGTTTTTT. This codes for CASSATGQNTGELFF. J is TRBJ2-2 and V is TRBV25-1; the D gene is possibly TRBD1 (6 bases). This CDR3 region has 15 residues. The V end was cut by 4 bases, the J end by 1 base, with 10 bases between. In germline, CDR1 is MGHDK, CDR2 SYGVNS.

This rearrangement joins TRBV7-9 to TRBJ2-7, with D perhaps matching TRBD2 (8 bases). The CDR3 extends over 16 amino acids. V was cut by 5 bases and J by 6 bases, with 23 bases left in between. Germline CDR1 is SEHNR and CDR2 is FQNEAQ (reference sequence). CDR3 region: CASSLRGRGTRVEQYV. CDR3 bases: TGTGCCAGCAGCCTTAGGGGGCGAGGGACTAGAGTCGAGCAGTACGTC.

This sequence joins TRBV10-3 and TRBJ1-2; no clear D gene. Germline CDR1 and CDR2: ENHRY and SYGVKD. This CDR3 is 14 amino acids long. V lost 4 bases to trimming and J lost 4 bases, with 13 bases between them. DNA of the CDR3: TGTGCCATCAGTGTTAAGGGCTGGGGCTATGGCTACACCTTC. The encoded protein is CAISVKGWGYGYTF.

This chain connects TRBV13 to TRBJ2-6, with 7 bases identical to TRBD1. This CDR3 is built from 18 residues. The germline V gene encodes CDR1 PRHDT and CDR2 FYEKMQ (reference sequence). Trimming took 0 bases from V and 2 from J; bases not matched to a gene: 7. For the CDR3, the DNA is TGTGCCAGCAGCTTAGGCCTTACAGGGGAAACTGGGGCCAACGTCCTGACTTTC. It yields the protein CASSLGLTGETGANVLTF.

The chain carries TRBV7-9 and TRBJ1-3; perhaps TRBD1 as D (6 bases). Germline CDR1 SEHNR, CDR2 FQNEAQ (reference sequence). The CDR3 has 14 amino acids. The V end lost 5 bases, the J end lost 4 bases, and 12 bases lay between the germline ends. This chain's CDR3 is CASSTGTSGNTIYF. DNA of the CDR3: TGTGCCAGCAGCACCGGGACATCCGGAAACACCATATATTTT.

CDR3 amino acids: CASSSTGIYNEQFF. CDR3 nucleotide sequence: TGTGCCAGCAGCTCGACCGGGATATACAATGAGCAGTTCTTC. The chain uses TRBV7-9 and TRBJ2-1; D possibly corresponds to TRBD2 (5 bases). Deletions cut 4 bases from V and 4 bases from J, with 11 bases between. The germline V gene encodes CDR1 SEHNR and CDR2 FQNEAQ (reference sequence). This CDR3 region has 14 residues.

The chain links TRBV5-4 to TRBJ2-2, with TRBD1 matching 7 bases. The CDR3 covers 15 residues. From germline, CDR1 is SGHNT and CDR2 YYREEE (reference sequence). With 2 bases clipped from V and 1 base from J, the junction kept 2 bases outside the gene matches. CDR3 loop: CASSFRDRNTGELFF. In DNA form, the CDR3 reads TGTGCCAGCAGCTTCCGGGACAGGAACACCGGGGAGCTGTTTTTT.